This T cell receptor (beta chain) was retrieved from a study of T cell responses to AZD1222 COVID-19 vaccine. General observations from the study: Two AZD1222 administrations were followed by greater Spike-specific TCR breadth and depth. Seropositive AZD1222 recipients at baseline numbered only five to seven. Targets within unmutated variant regions were reportedly found for nearly half of spike-specific TCRs. Distributed over spike, vaccine-associated CD4 TCRs predominated at 160-218 and 743-854.

Of note for this clone: Its antigen remains unidentified.

The CDR3 runs 16 residues. Trimming removed 4 bases at V and 5 bases at J, with 21 bases between. Germline lookup yields CDR1 SGHRS and CDR2 YFSETQ. Sequencing used immunoSEQ multiplex PCR; TCRdb keeps in-frame clones, though not all of them. The sample lists more than 95,000 clones, roughly 90% occurring once. This rearrangement joins TRBV5-1 to TRBJ2-5, with a possible D match to TRBD2 (6 bases). This specimen consisted of peripheral blood, obtained on day 0 of AZD1222 vaccination. The sequence came from an adult in good health. Written as DNA, the CDR3 is TGCGCCAGCAGCCCTAGGTGGGGGACGGAGGGGGAGACCCAGTACTTC. Its translation is CASSPRWGTEGETQYF.